This T cell receptor (beta chain) was observed in a study of blood T cell repertoires in COVID-19 (dated by TCRdb to the early 2020s). Notes on the research overall: Collaborator samples came from the United States, Italy and Spain and covered acute and convalescent phases of COVID-19. The material from the prospective study consisted of cDNA or gDNA derived from T cells, B-cell-depleted T cells, or PBMCs. Subjects who had been exposed to COVID-19, were actively infected with it, or had recovered from it provided the deeply sampled blood TCRbeta repertoires that made up the dataset. The repertoires were released in a freely available public database meant as a resource for research on the immune response to SARS-CoV-2. The samples were drawn from the first 160 participants of the ongoing ImmuneRACE study and from 1,254 subjects provided by 6 global collaborators. A de-identified subject ID, COVID-19 status, age in years and sex were almost always included in the sample metadata. Where available, HLA class I and class II types were obtained from metadata supplied by the sample provider rather than from assay-based typing. General study outcomes and caveats: How much clinical and demographic metadata was included differed by source and by participant, and the metadata was provided uncurated.

TCRbeta CDR3 regions were amplified from genomic DNA by means of the immunoSEQ Assay, a bias-controlled multiplex PCR. The original methods were these. The number of nucleated cells in each sample was estimated from the amplification of reference gene primers within the assay. Sequence reads were collapsed and filtered to measure the absolute abundance of every unique TCRbeta CDR3 rearrangement. For each sample, productive Simpson clonality was calculated as the square root of Simpson's diversity index over productive rearrangements. Drawn from immuneACCESS, this table holds only the in-frame rearrangements with V and J called that TCRdb kept. Clones are partly lost; checked studies trace under half to an unresolved V gene and leave the rest unexplained. The DNA was the basis for D and trimming; V, J and clone size are from that table. The sample data list around 160,000 clones, and around 80% of these were observed just once. The ten largest make up about 10% of the sample.

This clone appeared a single time. Its recognized antigen is unknown. Per-base quality was not reported, and no clone a single base away is much larger than it. Participants in the prospective study were enrolled through a virtual design, were aged roughly 18 to 100 years, and lived in under 25 United States geographic areas. In the prospective study, cohorts were assigned on the basis of participant-reported clinical history obtained from a screening survey and a study questionnaire. Recovered participants in ImmuneRACE Cohort 3 were defined as having two consecutive negative NP/OP PCR tests, clearance from a healthcare professional, or resolution of symptoms. Each participant in the prospective study had whole blood, serum and a nasopharyngeal or oropharyngeal swab collected by mobile phlebotomists. Additional blood draws and questionnaires over an approximately 2-month period could optionally be provided by prospective study participants. Before DNA extraction, blood samples from the prospective study were shipped at room temperature or frozen.

The sequenced sample consisted of PBMCs or T cells enriched from blood (not recorded which). This TCR was sampled from a man aged 45-65 years who had recovered from COVID-19.

The DNA reads as follows: TGCGCCAGCAGCCCGGGGGACGGGACCGTTGAGCAGTTCTTC. This encodes CASSPGDGTVEQFF. The chain is assembled from TRBV5-1 and TRBJ2-1, with TRBD2 tentatively as D gene (6 bases match). The junction shows trimming of 4 bases on V and 9 bases on J, plus 17 bases between the germline ends. Taken from the germline V gene, the CDR1 and CDR2 loops are SGHRS and YFSETQ. The CDR3 runs 14 amino acids, cysteine and phenylalanine included. Left in the record is the CDR3 DNA by itself, 42 bases read in frame from the first base.